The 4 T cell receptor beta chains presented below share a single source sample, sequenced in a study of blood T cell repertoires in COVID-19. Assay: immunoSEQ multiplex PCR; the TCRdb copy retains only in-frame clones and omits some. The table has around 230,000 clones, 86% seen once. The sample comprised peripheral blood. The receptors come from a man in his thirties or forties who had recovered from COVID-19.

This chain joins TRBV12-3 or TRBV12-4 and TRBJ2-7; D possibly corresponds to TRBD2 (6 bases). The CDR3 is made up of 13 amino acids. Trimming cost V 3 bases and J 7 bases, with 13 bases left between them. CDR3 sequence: CASSFGEAGEQYF. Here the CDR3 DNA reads TGTGCCAGCAGTTTTGGAGAGGCGGGAGAGCAGTACTTC.

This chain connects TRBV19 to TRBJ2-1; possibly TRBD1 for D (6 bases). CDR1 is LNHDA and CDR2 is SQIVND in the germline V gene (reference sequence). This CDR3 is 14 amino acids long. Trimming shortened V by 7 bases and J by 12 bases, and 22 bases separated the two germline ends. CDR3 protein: CASTDQGGQWRQFF. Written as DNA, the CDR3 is TGTGCCAGTACCGACCAAGGGGGACAATGGAGGCAGTTCTTC.

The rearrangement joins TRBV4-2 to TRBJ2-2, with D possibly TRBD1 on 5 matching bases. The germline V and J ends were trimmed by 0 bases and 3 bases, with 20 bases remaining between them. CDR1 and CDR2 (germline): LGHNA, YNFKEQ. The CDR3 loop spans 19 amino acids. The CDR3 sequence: CASSQDPTGGAGYTGELFF. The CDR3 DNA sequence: TGTGCCAGCAGCCAAGATCCGACGGGTGGGGCAGGGTACACCGGGGAGCTGTTTTTT.

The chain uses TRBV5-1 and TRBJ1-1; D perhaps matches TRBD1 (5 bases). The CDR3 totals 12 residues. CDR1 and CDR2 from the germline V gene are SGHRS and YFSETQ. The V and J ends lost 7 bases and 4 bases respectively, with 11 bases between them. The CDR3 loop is CASQGVFTEAFF. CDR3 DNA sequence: TGCGCCAGCCAGGGCGTATTCACTGAAGCTTTCTTT.